The 32 T cell receptor beta chains in this list originate from one sample, sequenced in a study of blood T cell repertoires in COVID-19. Measured with immunoSEQ multiplex PCR; TCRdb has only the in-frame clones, and not every one. Of some 170,000 clones listed, around 85% were seen once; the top ten hold 9.5% to 11%. What was sequenced was peripheral blood. The receptor set was obtained from a man between 60 and 70 years old with active or convalescent COVID-19.

This clone was counted only a few times. The chain employs TRBV6-2 or TRBV6-3 and TRBJ2-1; 8 bases are shared with TRBD2. The V gene's germline CDR1 is MNHEY and CDR2 SVGEGT. The CDR3 spans 17 residues. V was clipped by 6 bases and J by 8 bases; unmatched bases: 18. CDR3 bases: TGTGCCAGCAGCAGAAGGACTAGCACCCCCAAAGGCGATGAGCAGTTCTTC. Translating it yields CASSRRTSTPKGDEQFF.

This clone was picked up a small number of times. This chain links TRBV19 with TRBJ2-7; D possibly corresponds to TRBD1 (6 bases). The CDR3 is made up of 15 amino acids. V lost 4 bases to trimming and J lost 3 bases, with 16 bases between them. Germline assignment: CDR1 LNHDA and CDR2 SQIVND (reference sequence). CDR3 bases: TGTGCCAGTAGTAACCGGGACACCTACGACTACGAGCAGTACTTC. Encoded protein: CASSNRDTYDYEQYF.

The chain combines TRBV28 with TRBJ1-2; D may be TRBD1 (6 bases). Trimming took off 10 bases at V and 8 bases at J, with 23 bases between the two ends. Germline assignment: CDR1 MDHEN and CDR2 SYDVKM. The CDR3 spans 14 residues. The CDR3 DNA reads as TGTGCCATTGGGGTGAGGGGGATTACTATCGGCTACACCTTC. Amino acid sequence: CAIGVRGITIGYTF.

The chain uses TRBV28 and TRBJ1-1, with 10 bases matching TRBD1. The CDR3 extends over 14 amino acids. Germline CDR1 and CDR2: MDHEN and SYDVKM. The J segment lost 1 base and the V segment lost 7 bases, leaving 3 bases of the junction unmatched. This CDR3 reads CASTRQGANTEAFF. The CDR3 DNA is TGTGCCAGCACCAGACAGGGGGCGAACACTGAAGCTTTCTTT.

J is TRBJ2-3 and V is TRBV11-2; D remains ambiguous. The CDR3 runs to 15 residues. Per germline, CDR1 SGHAT and CDR2 FQNNGV. V dropped 1 base and J dropped 4 bases, with 12 bases sitting between them. CDR3 in DNA: TGTGCCAGCAGCTTAGCCGAGACATTCTCAGATACGCAGTATTTT. The encoded protein is CASSLAETFSDTQYF. Combining the CDR3 with reference TRBV11-2 and TRBJ2-3 gives the whole variable domain EAGVAQSPRYKIIEKRQSVAFWCNPISGHATLYWYQQILGQGPKLLIQFQNNGVVDDSQLPKDRFSAERLKGVDSTLKIQPAKLEDSAVYLCASSLAETFSDTQYFGPGTRLTVL.

The chain employs TRBV6-1 and TRBJ1-2, with a tentative D call TRBD1 (5 bases). This CDR3 spans 15 amino acids. Trimming left V 3 bases short and J 5 bases short, with 16 bases between. Germline CDR1 reads MNHNS; CDR2 reads SASEGT. This CDR3 reads CASSETAYRSYGYTF. CDR3 coding DNA: TGTGCCAGCAGTGAGACAGCCTACCGCTCTTATGGCTACACCTTC.

The chain uses TRBV6-1 and TRBJ1-6, with D tentatively TRBD1 (5 bases). Trimming removed 0 bases at V and 10 bases at J, with 13 bases between. The CDR3 totals 15 residues. Germline CDR1 MNHNS, CDR2 SASEGT. The CDR3 region has the DNA TGTGCCAGCAGTGAAGCGGGCGGGGGTCGCTCACCCCTCCACTTT. Translation: CASSEAGGGRSPLHF.

This rearrangement joins TRBV12-3 or TRBV12-4 to TRBJ2-2; D unclear. V dropped 5 bases and J dropped 8 bases, with 9 bases sitting between them. There are 12 residues in the CDR3. CDR3 nucleotide sequence: TGTGCCAGCAGTCTTGACTCGGGGGAGCTGTTTTTT. Protein product: CASSLDSGELFF.

This rearrangement joins TRBV6-5 to TRBJ2-5; 7 bases fit TRBD2. V lost 6 bases, J lost 4 bases, and 8 bases stayed unmatched. CDR1 is MNHEY and CDR2 is SVGAGI in the germline V gene. The CDR3 is 14 amino acids. The CDR3 reads CASSRGDAGETQYF. The CDR3 nucleotides are TGTGCCAGCAGCCGGGGGGACGCTGGAGAGACCCAGTACTTC.

The V call is TRBV19, the J call TRBJ1-2, with a tentative D call TRBD1 (6 bases). Trimming pared 2 bases from V and 7 bases from J, leaving 23 bases between. CDR3 length equals 17 residues. Germline CDR1 LNHDA, CDR2 SQIVND (reference sequence). Here the CDR3 reads CASSIHSGNTGTSGYTF. The DNA of the CDR3 is TGTGCCAGTAGTATACATAGCGGGAACACAGGGACTAGTGGCTACACCTTC.

This rearrangement joins TRBV18 to TRBJ2-6, with D tentatively TRBD2 (5 bases). Germline V gene data show CDR1 as KGHSH and CDR2 as LQKENI. The CDR3 covers 17 residues. Trimming shortened V by 3 bases and J by 0 bases, and 12 bases separated the two germline ends. The DNA for the CDR3 is TGTGCCAGCTCACCGTGGACTCTTGGCTCTGGGGCCAACGTCCTGACTTTC. This gives the protein CASSPWTLGSGANVLTF.

The rearrangement joins TRBV14 to TRBJ2-7; 7 positions match TRBD2. This CDR3 is 15 amino acids long. J gave up 7 bases and V 0 bases, and 9 bases lay outside the gene matches. Germline CDR1 and CDR2: SGHDN and FVKESK. The DNA for the CDR3 is TGTGCCAGCAGCCAAGAGGGACTACTCCCGAGGGAGCAGTACTTC. This gives the protein CASSQEGLLPREQYF.

The V and J genes are TRBV5-1 and TRBJ1-1; D is unresolved. The germline CDR1 and CDR2 sequences are SGHRS and YFSETQ. The CDR3 is 11 residues long. The germline V and J ends were trimmed by 0 bases and 7 bases, with 4 bases remaining between them. The CDR3 loop reads CASSLGVEAFF. DNA for the CDR3: TGCGCCAGCAGCTTGGGCGTTGAAGCTTTCTTT.

The chain carries TRBV5-1 and TRBJ1-6, with D perhaps matching TRBD1 (6 bases). The CDR3 totals 15 residues. V shed 0 bases and J shed 7 bases, with 11 bases lying between them. The germline CDR1 and CDR2 sequences are SGHRS and YFSETQ. CDR3 nucleotide sequence: TGCGCCAGCAGCTTGGAGGGACACGACAATTCACCCCTCCACTTT. Residues: CASSLEGHDNSPLHF.

The chain recombines TRBV7-9 with TRBJ1-2; possible D gene TRBD1, 5 bases. Trimming cost V 5 bases and J 2 bases, with 9 bases left between them. This CDR3 spans 13 amino acids. Germline assignment: CDR1 SEHNR and CDR2 FQNEAQ (reference sequence). The CDR3 coding sequence is TGTGCCAGCAGCCTACAGGAAAACTATGGCTACACCTTC. Encoded protein: CASSLQENYGYTF.

This chain links TRBV9 with TRBJ1-3; D is ambiguous. The CDR3 runs to 15 residues. Germline assignment: CDR1 SGDLS and CDR2 YYNGEE. Trimming cost V 0 bases and J 1 base, with 8 bases left between them. The CDR3 DNA sequence: TGTGCCAGCAGCGTAGGTTCCGAGTCTGGAAACACCATATATTTT. The encoded protein is CASSVGSESGNTIYF.

This sequence joins TRBV3-1 (or the pseudogene TRBV3-2) and TRBJ1-6; perhaps TRBD1 as D (5 bases). V was clipped by 2 bases and J by 6 bases, with 8 bases between them. Germline V CDR1 and CDR2: LGHDT, YNNKEL (reference sequence). The length of the CDR3 is 14 residues. CDR3 region: CASSQRGGNSPLHF. The CDR3, as DNA: TGTGCCAGCAGCCAAAGGGGTGGTAATTCACCCCTCCACTTT.

This chain connects TRBV5-5 to TRBJ1-1; a possible D gene is TRBD1 (5 bases). Germline lookup yields CDR1 SGHKS and CDR2 YYEKEE (reference sequence). The length of the CDR3 is 17 residues. V gave up 4 bases and J gave up 1 base, with 20 bases separating them. The chain's CDR3 is CASSPFQGEKSNTEAFF. The DNA of the CDR3 is TGTGCCAGCAGCCCCTTCCAGGGCGAGAAATCGAACACTGAAGCTTTCTTT.

The chain has TRBV19 and TRBJ2-4; 8 bases are shared with TRBD1. With 3 bases clipped from V and 7 bases from J, the junction kept 8 bases outside the gene matches. Germline CDR1 LNHDA, CDR2 SQIVND (reference sequence). This CDR3 region has 15 residues. The CDR3 nucleotides read TGTGCCAGTAGTATCGGACAGGGATGGGGGAACATTCAGTACTTC. Its protein is CASSIGQGWGNIQYF.

This clone has just one count. The gene calls are TRBV7-9 and TRBJ2-2, with D tentatively TRBD1 (5 bases). The germline gives CDR1 SEHNR, CDR2 FQNEAQ (reference sequence). The CDR3 extends over 15 amino acids. V was trimmed by 3 bases and J by 1 base, leaving 9 bases between them. The CDR3 loop reads CASSFLDRNTGELFF. CDR3 DNA: TGTGCCAGCAGCTTCCTCGACAGGAACACCGGGGAGCTGTTTTTT.

This clone appeared once. This chain joins TRBV9 and TRBJ2-2; TRBD2 matches 8 bases. CDR1 and CDR2 (germline): SGDLS, YYNGEE. The CDR3 consists of 16 residues. V was pared by 8 bases and J by 6 bases, with 15 bases of the junction left unmatched. The CDR3 coding sequence is TGTGCCAGTAGGCGGGGTGGCGCGGGAGGAGCCGGGGAGCTGTTTTTT. Encoded protein: CASRRGGAGGAGELFF.

This chain links TRBV2 with TRBJ1-3, with 9 bases matching TRBD1. CDR3 length equals 15 residues. Germline V lookup: CDR1 SNHLY, CDR2 FYNNEI. Unmatched junction bases numbered 3, after V lost 4 bases and J lost 2 bases. Here the CDR3 reads CASSVDRGTGNTIYF. The DNA for the CDR3 is TGTGCCAGCAGTGTGGACAGGGGAACTGGAAACACCATATATTTT.

This chain joins TRBV3-1 (or the pseudogene TRBV3-2) and TRBJ2-5; 9 bases are a match to TRBD2. CDR1 LGHDT and CDR2 YNNKEL come from the germline V gene (reference sequence). The CDR3 spans 16 residues. Trimming cost V 1 base and J 5 bases; bases outside gene matches: 8. CDR3 nucleotides: TGTGCCAGCAGCCAAGGTTCGCGGGGGGGACGGGAGACCCAGTACTTC. This translates into CASSQGSRGGRETQYF.

The chain recombines TRBV7-9 with TRBJ1-1; D uncertain. Germline V gene sequence: CDR1 SEHNR, CDR2 FQNEAQ (reference sequence). There are 13 residues in the CDR3. V shed 6 bases and J shed 7 bases, with 15 bases lying between them. This CDR3 reads CASRRTQFNEAFF. The CDR3 DNA sequence: TGTGCCAGCAGGCGTACCCAATTTAATGAAGCTTTCTTT.

V usage is TRBV10-3 and J usage is TRBJ1-6; TRBD1 matches at 7 bases. The CDR3 consists of 14 residues. J lost 8 bases, V lost 2 bases, and 3 bases had no gene match. Looked up from germline, CDR1 is ENHRY and CDR2 is SYGVKD. The CDR3: CAISEDRAHSPLHF. DNA of the CDR3: TGTGCCATCAGTGAGGACAGGGCGCATTCACCCCTCCACTTT.

The rearrangement joins TRBV5-4 to TRBJ2-3, with D possibly matching TRBD1 (6 bases). V lost 0 bases to trimming and J lost 6 bases, with 17 bases between them. The CDR3 runs 16 residues. Germline-derived CDR1 and CDR2 are SGHNT and YYREEE (reference sequence). The CDR3 nucleotides are TGTGCCAGCAGCTTGGAATCAGGGGCCTCCGCCGATACGCAGTATTTT. Its translation: CASSLESGASADTQYF.

In its sample, this clone was seen once. V gene TRBV5-1 combines with J gene TRBJ1-1; D perhaps matches TRBD1 (6 bases). Germline CDR1 and CDR2: SGHRS and YFSETQ. Trimming cost V 4 bases and J 0 bases, with 10 bases left between them. This CDR3 has 14 residues. The CDR3 loop reads CASSPDSLNTEAFF. In DNA, the CDR3 is TGCGCCAGCAGCCCGGACAGTCTGAACACTGAAGCTTTCTTT.

This clone was seen a single time. This rearrangement joins TRBV7-2 to TRBJ2-3; 8 nucleotides agree with TRBD2. Unmatched junction bases numbered 15, after V lost 8 bases and J lost 8 bases. The CDR3 extends over 15 amino acids. Germline CDR1 reads SGHTA; CDR2 reads FQGNSA. CDR3: CASGNVAGIGATQYF. The DNA of the CDR3 is TGTGCCAGCGGAAACGTAGCGGGGATAGGAGCTACGCAGTATTTT.

The chain recombines TRBV28 with TRBJ1-1; D is unresolved. The CDR3 is made up of 14 amino acids. Germline V gene data show CDR1 as MDHEN and CDR2 as SYDVKM. Deletions cut 6 bases from V and 0 bases from J, with 11 bases between. The CDR3 DNA is TGTGCCAGCAGCCCTCAACTCCTGAACACTGAAGCTTTCTTT. Its translation is CASSPQLLNTEAFF.

The J gene is TRBJ2-5, the V gene TRBV3-1 (or the pseudogene TRBV3-2); weak D call: TRBD2 (6 bases). Trimming removed 7 bases at V and 2 bases at J, with 20 bases between. This CDR3 spans 16 amino acids. Germline lookup yields CDR1 LGHDT and CDR2 YNNKEL (reference sequence). In nucleotides, the CDR3 is TGTGCCAGCAACCCAAGCCGACTAGTGCATCAAGAGACCCAGTACTTC. Its protein is CASNPSRLVHQETQYF.

V gene TRBV11-2 combines with J gene TRBJ2-1, with D possibly TRBD1 on 7 matching bases. The CDR3 extends over 15 amino acids. Trimming stripped 0 bases from V and 7 bases from J, with 13 bases between. Per germline, CDR1 SGHAT and CDR2 FQNNGV. Written as DNA, the CDR3 is TGTGCCAGCAGCTTAGACAGGGGGGAGTGGAATGAGCAGTTCTTC. Translating it yields CASSLDRGEWNEQFF.

CDR3 DNA: TGCGCCAGCAGTGGGGGAGGATCCTCTGAAGCTTTCTTT. Amino acid sequence: CASSGGGSSEAFF. V is TRBV5-1 and J is TRBJ1-1; TRBD1 might be the D (5 bases). The CDR3 is made up of 13 amino acids. V gave up 5 bases and J gave up 6 bases, with 14 bases separating them. In germline, CDR1 is SGHRS, CDR2 YFSETQ.